This T cell receptor (beta chain) was captured in a study of T cells in Graves' hyperthyroidism and ophthalmopathy (dated by TCRdb to the late 2010s). Concerning the study at large: Peripheral blood was collected at initial diagnosis, before any treatment. TCR V-J signatures able to tell the groups apart were searched for in a discovery cohort of 90 to 100 patients, of whom approximately 40 had Graves' ophthalmopathy and 57 had stable Graves' hyperthyroidism. An independent validation cohort of fewer than 20 hyperthyroidism patients and about 16 patients who later progressed to ophthalmopathy tested prospective prediction of ophthalmopathy. The roughly 94 discovery patients were randomly split 7:3 into training and test sets. Thyroid tissue and blood T-cell repertoires from roughly six Graves' hyperthyroidism patients were also compared in the study. Following sampling, methimazole starting at 30 mg daily was given to hyperthyroidism patients, and high-dose intravenous methylprednisolone was given to ophthalmopathy patients. The paper describes TCR Vbeta CDR3 sequencing of 135 peripheral blood samples, made up of 40 to 45 ophthalmopathy patients, around 73 hyperthyroidism patients and roughly 17 progressor patients. What the research found in general, with its limitations: In validation, progression to ophthalmopathy was predicted by the model with nearly 71% sensitivity and 72% to 85% specificity, a median of 6.5 months before onset. In cross-validation, a model built on a 13 V-J signature told ophthalmopathy apart from stable hyperthyroidism with about 90% sensitivity and roughly 82% specificity, and in testing the same model reached 80%/75%. Most expanded thyroid clonotypes (frequency above 0.001) were also found in blood, which suggests that blood repertoires may mirror thyroid immune responses. No statistical method was used to set the sample size in advance, and investigators knew the group allocation.

The TCR beta CDR3 regions were amplified from RNA transcripts. A first-round RT-PCR of the TCR CDR3 used the HTBI primer set with the Qiagen OneStep RT-PCR kit. Libraries were constructed in a second round of multiplex PCR, after which size selection and purification were performed. Sequencing of the libraries was done on an Illumina HiSeq2000 using paired-end 100 bp reads. Processing in the source paper ran as follows. SOAPnuke was used to process the raw data, with reads discarded if the reads contained adapters or uncalled bases, had a mean Phred below 15, or lacked an exact constant-primer or identifier match. High-quality paired reads were merged using COPE v1.2.5, and each unique nucleotide sequence was defined as a clonotype. Clonotypes were aligned to IMGT TRBV, TRBD and TRBJ reference segments using MiTCR v1.1. Only V-J combinations with frequency above 0.0001, covering 99% to 99.2% of repertoires, were analysed. A TCS score was defined as the ratio between F50 (clonal expansion) and ExV (chaos), using BLOSUM62-based TCRdist between CDR3 peptides within each V-J. Welch's t-statistics and random forest reduced several hundred V-J features to about 12, which were used in a naive Bayes classifier (R e1071). TCRdb ran its own pipeline on the public reads, namely fastp trimming at Q25 and MiXCR clone calling, and kept in-frame beta chains. Rows are combined by CDR3 protein, so each entry shows the most common genes and DNA. TCRdb, not the original authors, processed these V and J calls. Recorded for this sample are about 380,000 distinct CDR3 sequences; about 15% of them occurred a single time. The ten largest make up roughly 9.6% of the sample.

A patient counted as having stable Graves' hyperthyroidism if no progression to ophthalmopathy occurred over 18 months of follow-up. Hyperthyroidism patients were newly diagnosed, with disease duration under 2 months, and aged 18 to 65 years. Any patient with an uncontrolled infection, another autoimmune disease, pregnancy or lactation was excluded. Diagnoses were based on clinical symptoms, serum thyroxine and TRAb, thyroid ultrasound and orbital computed tomography. Ficoll-Paque density gradient centrifugation was used to isolate PBMCs from under 11 ml of fresh peripheral blood. Total RNA was extracted with Trizol reagent, and quality was checked on an Agilent 2100 Bioanalyzer. CDR1 and CDR2 are read off the germline V gene as SGHTA and FQGTGA. From the cysteine up to the phenylalanine, the CDR3 has a length of 14 residues. Solely the CDR3 DNA is kept, with 42 bases framed from the first base. V drops 5 bases and J drops 4 bases, leaving 12 bases in between.

This clonotype was counted many times. This clone's antigen is unknown. There are no base qualities to consult, and no much larger clone falls within one base. Recombination linked TRBV7-3 to TRBJ2-1; there is no confident call for the D gene. Material for sequencing was blood. The origin of this receptor is a woman aged 55-70 years with Graves' hyperthyroidism. The CDR3 loop reads CASSPVGRYNEQFF. The DNA sequence follows: TGTGCCAGCAGCCCCGTGGGAAGATACAATGAGCAGTTCTTC.